This T cell receptor (beta chain) was sequenced during a study of monozygotic twins with inflammatory bowel disease. General observations from the study: IBD patients, compared with healthy twins, shared fewer clonotypes with others (especially with disease activity).

After re-calling the 5' RACE reads, TCRdb lists one entry per CDR3 protein, DNA absent. With 150,000 or so distinct CDR3 sequences in the sample, the ten largest clones hold more than 1%. The CDR3 covers 11 residues. Germline CDR1 DFQATT, CDR2 SNEGSKA (reference sequence). Details on this clonotype: The antigen remains undetermined.

The sample comprised blood. The chain uses TRBV20-1 and TRBJ1-4; TCRdb names TRBD1, which stays unverified in the absence of DNA. The receptor was isolated from a human donor with ulcerative colitis or Crohn's disease, or a healthy co-twin of an affected twin (not recorded which). The chain's CDR3 is CSSTFGGKLFF.